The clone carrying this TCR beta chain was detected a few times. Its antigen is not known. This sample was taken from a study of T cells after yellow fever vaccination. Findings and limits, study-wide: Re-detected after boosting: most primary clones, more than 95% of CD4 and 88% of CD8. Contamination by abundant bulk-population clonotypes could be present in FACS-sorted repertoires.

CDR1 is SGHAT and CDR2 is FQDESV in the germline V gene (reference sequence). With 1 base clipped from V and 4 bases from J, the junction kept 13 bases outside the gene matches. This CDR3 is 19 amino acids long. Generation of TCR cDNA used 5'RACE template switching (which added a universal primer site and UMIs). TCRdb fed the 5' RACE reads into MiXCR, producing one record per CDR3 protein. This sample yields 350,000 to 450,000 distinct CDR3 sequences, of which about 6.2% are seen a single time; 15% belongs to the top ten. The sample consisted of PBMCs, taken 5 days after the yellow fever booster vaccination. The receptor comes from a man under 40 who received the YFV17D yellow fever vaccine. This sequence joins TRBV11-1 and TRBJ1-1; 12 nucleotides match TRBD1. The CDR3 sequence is CASSLEYLGQGARGTEAFF. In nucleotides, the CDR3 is TGTGCCAGCAGCTTAGAATATCTGGGACAGGGGGCGAGAGGCACTGAAGCTTTCTTT.